This T cell receptor (beta chain) was captured in a study of T cell repertoires in cytomegalovirus infection. Study-level information: Matching HLA type, along with CMV infection, was indicated by public TCR beta signatures. Findings and limits, study-wide: HLA-C-restricted, CMV-specific TCR beta clonotypes were dominant ex vivo. Pooled public TCR beta family frequency picked out CMV carriers with the relevant HLA.

Trimming took off 4 bases at V and 2 bases at J, with 14 bases between the two ends. Per germline, CDR1 SGHDN and CDR2 FVKESK. This CDR3 is built from 15 residues. About this clonotype: Antigen: not known.

TCRdb fed the reads into MiXCR, producing one record per CDR3 protein. The repertoire includes about 350,000 distinct CDR3 sequences, about a third of them detected once, and approximately 15% sits in the top ten. Material: cultured PBMCs, obtained from culture after CMV antigen stimulation. The chain combines TRBV14 with TRBJ1-1; tentatively, D is TRBD1 (5 bases). The receptor was derived from a human donor in good health (CMV status not recorded). Some clones in this sample may be carry-over from other donors' samples. The CDR3 loop is CASSPLTGANTEAFF. Written as DNA, the CDR3 is TGTGCCAGCAGCCCATTGACCGGGGCCAACACTGAAGCTTTCTTT.